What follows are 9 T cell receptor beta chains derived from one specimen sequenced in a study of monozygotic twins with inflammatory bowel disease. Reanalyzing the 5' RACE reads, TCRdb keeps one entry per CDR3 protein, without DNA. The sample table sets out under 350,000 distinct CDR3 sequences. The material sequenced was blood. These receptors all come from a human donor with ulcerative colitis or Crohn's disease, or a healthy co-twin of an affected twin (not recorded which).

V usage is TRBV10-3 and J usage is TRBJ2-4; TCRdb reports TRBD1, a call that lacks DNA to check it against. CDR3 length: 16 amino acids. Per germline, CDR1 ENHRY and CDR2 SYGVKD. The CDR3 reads CASRGAGGSGKNIQYF.

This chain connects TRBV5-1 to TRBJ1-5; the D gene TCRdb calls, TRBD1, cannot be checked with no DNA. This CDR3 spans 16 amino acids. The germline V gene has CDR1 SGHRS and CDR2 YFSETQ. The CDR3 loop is CASSLAPGTGVQPQHF.

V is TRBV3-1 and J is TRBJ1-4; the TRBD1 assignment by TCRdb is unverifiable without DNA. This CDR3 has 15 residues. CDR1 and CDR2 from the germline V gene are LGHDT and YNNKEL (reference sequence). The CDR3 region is CASSERQTTNEKLFF.

This chain's CDR3 is CASSFLGFTGELFF. This chain joins TRBV12-3 or TRBV12-4 and TRBJ2-2. The CDR3 loop spans 14 amino acids.

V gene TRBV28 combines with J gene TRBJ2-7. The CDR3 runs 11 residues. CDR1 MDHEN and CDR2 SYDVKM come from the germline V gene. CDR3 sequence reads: CASSFRTEQYF.

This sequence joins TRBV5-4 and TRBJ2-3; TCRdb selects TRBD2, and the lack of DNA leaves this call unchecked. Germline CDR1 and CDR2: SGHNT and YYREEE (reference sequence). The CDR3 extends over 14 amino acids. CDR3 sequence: CASSGSGEGDTQYF.

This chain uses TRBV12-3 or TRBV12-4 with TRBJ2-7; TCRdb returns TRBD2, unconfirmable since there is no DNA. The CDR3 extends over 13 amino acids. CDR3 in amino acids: CASRPTSSGEQYF.

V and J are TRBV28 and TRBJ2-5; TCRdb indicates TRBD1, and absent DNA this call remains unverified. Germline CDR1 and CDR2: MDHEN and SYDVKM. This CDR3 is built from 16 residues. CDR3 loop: CASSPLGGLQQETQYF. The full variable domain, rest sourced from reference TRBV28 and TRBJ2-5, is DVKVTQSSRYLVKRTGEKVFLECVQDMDHENMFWYRQDPGLGLRLIYFSYDVKMKEKGDIPEGYSVSREKKERFSLILESASTNQTSMYLCASSPLGGLQQETQYFGPGTRLLVL.

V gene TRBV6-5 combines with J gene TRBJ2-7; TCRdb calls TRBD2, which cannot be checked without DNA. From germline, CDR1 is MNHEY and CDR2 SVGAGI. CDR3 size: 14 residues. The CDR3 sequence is CASSYSLRRYEQYF.